This is a list of T cell receptor beta chains from one sample in a study of shared clonotypes between healthy human individuals. Measured with immunoSEQ multiplex PCR; TCRdb has only the in-frame clones, and not every one. The sample lists some 1.5 million clones, about 98% occurring once. What was sequenced was naive CD4+ T cells sorted from blood. Receptor source: a young man in good health. CDR3s include the opening cysteine and the closing phenylalanine or tryptophan. Fields, in order: D gene, clone size, V gene, J gene, CDR3 protein, CDR3 DNA. A D gene is named only where the DNA matches it firmly. The listing skips clone size in some rows; elsewhere it reads once, few, many or a size class.

>TRBD2|NA|TRBV28|TRBJ2-4
CASSLGTTKNIQYF
TGTGCCAGCAGTTTAGGGACTACTAAAAACATTCAGTACTTC
>NA|NA|TRBV10-3|TRBJ2-1
CAISDSQGLGSYNEQFF
TGTGCCATCAGTGATAGCCAGGGACTGGGCTCCTACAATGAGCAGTTCTTC
>NA|NA|TRBV30|TRBJ1-3
CAWKQGNTIYF
TGTGCCTGGAAACAGGGAAACACCATATATTTT
>NA|NA|TRBV18|TRBJ1-1
CASSQKLNTEAFF
TGTGCCAGCTCACAGAAACTGAACACTGAAGCTTTCTTT
>NA|NA|TRBV6-5|TRBJ1-3
CASSYSAETGNTIYF
TGTGCCAGCAGTTACTCGGCAGAGACTGGAAACACCATATATTTT
>TRBD2|NA|TRBV5-1|TRBJ2-3
CASSLEPAGGADTQYF
TGCGCCAGCAGCTTGGAGCCAGCGGGAGGAGCAGATACGCAGTATTTT
>NA|NA|TRBV6-1|TRBJ2-7
CASGWISYEQYF
TGTGCCAGCGGGTGGATCTCCTACGAGCAGTACTTC
>NA|NA|TRBV2|TRBJ1-4
CASRSGATNEKLFF
TGTGCCAGCAGGTCAGGGGCTACTAATGAAAAACTGTTTTTT
>NA|once|TRBV7-9|TRBJ1-1
CASTRGVNTEAFF
TGTGCCAGCACCCGAGGGGTGAACACTGAAGCTTTCTTT
>NA|NA|TRBV10-3|TRBJ2-3
CAISGHSVGGTDTQYF
TGTGCCATCAGTGGGCATAGCGTAGGAGGGACAGATACGCAGTATTTT
>NA|NA|TRBV7-8|TRBJ2-3
CASSTTDTLTDTQYF
TGTGCCAGCAGCACAACGGACACTCTCACAGATACGCAGTATTTT
>NA|once|TRBV6-1|TRBJ1-5
CASSEGHNQPQHF
TGTGCCAGCAGTGAAGGTCATAATCAGCCCCAGCATTTT
>TRBD1|NA|TRBV23-1|TRBJ2-1
CASSLNPGTGGFDEQFF
TGCGCCAGCAGTCTCAACCCCGGGACAGGGGGATTTGATGAGCAGTTCTTC
>NA|NA|TRBV7-2|TRBJ1-2
CASSLGRFTDYGYTF
TGTGCCAGCAGCTTAGGAAGATTTACGGACTATGGCTACACCTTC
>TRBD2|NA|TRBV29-1|TRBJ2-7
CSVDGRLAGNEQYF
TGCAGCGTTGATGGCCGACTAGCGGGGAACGAGCAGTACTTC
>NA|NA|TRBV28|TRBJ1-5
CASSLFQQGRSRNQPQHF
TGTGCCAGCAGTTTATTTCAGCAGGGAAGGAGTCGCAATCAGCCCCAGCATTTT
>NA|NA|TRBV4-3|TRBJ2-1
CASSRDGATSSYNEQFF
TGCGCCAGCAGCCGGGACGGGGCTACAAGCTCCTACAATGAGCAGTTCTTC
>TRBD1|NA|TRBV7-6|TRBJ2-5
CASSLGYRQGVKETQYF
TGTGCCAGCAGCTTAGGATATCGACAGGGGGTCAAGGAGACCCAGTACTTC
>NA|NA|TRBV7-9|TRBJ1-2
CASSLDSPYGYTF
TGTGCCAGCAGCTTGGACAGCCCCTATGGCTACACCTTC
>NA|NA|TRBV4-3|TRBJ1-5
CASSQEPITDQPQHF
TGCGCCAGCAGCCAAGAGCCAATTACGGATCAGCCCCAGCATTTT
>NA|NA|TRBV15|TRBJ2-5
CATSREGYQYF
TGTGCCACCAGCAGAGAAGGGTACCAGTACTTC
>TRBD1|NA|TRBV29-1|TRBJ1-5
CSVETGEHQPQHF
TGCAGCGTTGAGACAGGGGAGCATCAGCCCCAGCATTTT
>TRBD2|NA|TRBV10-2|TRBJ2-7
CASRTHPGTSVYEQYF
TGCGCCAGCAGAACTCACCCCGGGACTAGCGTGTACGAGCAGTACTTC
>NA|NA|TRBV20-1|TRBJ2-7
CSASLGYEQYF
TGCAGTGCTAGCTTAGGCTACGAGCAGTACTTC
>NA|NA|TRBV18|TRBJ2-5
CASSPRQLQETQYF
TGTGCCAGCTCACCCCGACAGTTACAAGAGACCCAGTACTTC
>NA|NA|TRBV5-1|TRBJ2-5
CASSLVRVGETQYF
TGCGCCAGCAGCTTGGTCAGGGTAGGGGAGACCCAGTACTTC
>TRBD1|NA|TRBV4-3|TRBJ2-2
CASSRDRGLGGELFF
TGCGCCAGCAGCCGGGACAGGGGGTTGGGCGGGGAGCTGTTTTTT
>TRBD2|NA|TRBV5-1|TRBJ2-1
CASSQGLAGGHPGYNEQFF
TGCGCCAGCAGCCAGGGACTAGCGGGAGGGCACCCCGGGTACAATGAGCAGTTCTTC
>TRBD1|NA|TRBV27|TRBJ1-2
CASSLTGRGYNYGYTF
TGTGCCAGCAGCTTGACAGGGAGGGGGTATAACTATGGCTACACCTTC
>NA|NA|TRBV6-1|TRBJ2-7
CALDRSGSYEQYF
TGTGCCTTGGACCGGTCGGGCTCCTACGAGCAGTACTTC
>NA|NA|TRBV5-6|TRBJ2-3
CASSLGRSTDTQYF
TGTGCCAGCAGCTTGGGCAGGAGCACAGATACGCAGTATTTT
>TRBD2|once|TRBV7-8|TRBJ2-7
CASSLASAGGHYEQYF
TGTGCCAGCAGCTTAGCTTCGGCGGGAGGGCACTACGAGCAGTACTTC
>NA|NA|TRBV6-5|TRBJ2-7
CASSRGGEQYF
TGTGCCAGCAGCCGTGGGGGCGAGCAGTACTTC
>TRBD2|NA|TRBV5-1|TRBJ2-1
CASSYLAGVDEQFF
TGCGCCAGCAGCTATCTAGCGGGAGTGGATGAGCAGTTCTTC
>TRBD2|NA|TRBV5-1|TRBJ2-1
CASSFSLAGVNEQFF
TGCGCCAGCAGCTTTAGTCTAGCGGGAGTTAATGAGCAGTTCTTC
>NA|NA|TRBV14|TRBJ1-3
CASSHRGSWFGNTIYF
TGTGCCAGCAGCCACCGCGGGAGTTGGTTCGGAAACACCATATATTTT
>TRBD1|NA|TRBV7-3|TRBJ2-1
CASSSGTGTYNEQFF
TGTGCCAGCAGTTCCGGGACAGGGACCTACAATGAGCAGTTCTTC
>NA|NA|TRBV27|TRBJ1-2
CASSPGAGPYGYTF
TGTGCCAGCAGCCCAGGGGCAGGGCCCTATGGCTACACCTTC
>NA|NA|TRBV7-9|TRBJ1-2
CASSVDGNYGYTF
TGTGCCAGCAGCGTTGACGGAAACTATGGCTACACCTTC
>TRBD2|NA|TRBV5-1|TRBJ2-5
CASSSTGGPLETQYF
TGCGCCAGCAGCTCCACGGGAGGGCCGCTGGAGACCCAGTACTTC
>NA|NA|TRBV21-1|TRBJ2-3
CASSTEGGPLGTDTQYF
TGTGCCAGCAGCACCGAGGGAGGGCCTTTGGGCACAGATACGCAGTATTTT
>NA|NA|TRBV27|TRBJ1-1
CASRTLGVPTEAFF
TGTGCCAGCAGGACTTTGGGAGTCCCCACTGAAGCTTTCTTT
>NA|NA|TRBV9|TRBJ1-1
CASSVVPDRMNTEAFF
TGTGCCAGCAGCGTAGTACCGGATCGTATGAACACTGAAGCTTTCTTT
>NA|once|TRBV5-5|TRBJ2-1
CASSFFDEQFF
TGTGCCAGCAGCTTCTTCGATGAGCAGTTCTTC
>TRBD1|NA|TRBV15|TRBJ1-5
CATSRRPGTGSNQPQHF
TGTGCCACCAGCAGAAGACCTGGGACAGGTAGCAATCAGCCCCAGCATTTT
>NA|NA|TRBV7-9|TRBJ2-1
CASSLREEQFF
TGTGCCAGCAGCTTAAGGGAAGAGCAGTTCTTC
>NA|once|TRBV14|TRBJ1-2
CASSQGSPLYGYTF
TGTGCCAGCAGCCAGGGTTCCCCTCTTTATGGCTACACCTTC
>TRBD2|NA|TRBV25-1|TRBJ2-7
CASSEFSGSYEQYF
TGTGCCAGCAGTGAATTCAGCGGGAGTTACGAGCAGTACTTC
>NA|NA|TRBV18|TRBJ2-2
CASSPGQYTGELFF
TGTGCCAGCTCACCCGGACAGTATACCGGGGAGCTGTTTTTT